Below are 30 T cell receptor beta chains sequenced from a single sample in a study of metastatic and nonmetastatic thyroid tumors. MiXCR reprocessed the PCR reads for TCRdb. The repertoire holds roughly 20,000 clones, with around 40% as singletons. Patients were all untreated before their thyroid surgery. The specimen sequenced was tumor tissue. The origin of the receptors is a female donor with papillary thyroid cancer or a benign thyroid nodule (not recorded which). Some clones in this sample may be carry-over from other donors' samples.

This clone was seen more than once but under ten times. CDR3 in amino acids: CASSFSGALNTEAFF. DNA for the CDR3: TGTGCCAGCAGCTTTTCTGGGGCCCTGAACACTGAAGCTTTCTTT. V is TRBV12-3 or TRBV12-4 and J is TRBJ1-1; tentative D call: TRBD1 (5 bases). V gave up 6 bases and J gave up 0 bases, with 14 bases separating them. The CDR3 sequence is 15 residues long.

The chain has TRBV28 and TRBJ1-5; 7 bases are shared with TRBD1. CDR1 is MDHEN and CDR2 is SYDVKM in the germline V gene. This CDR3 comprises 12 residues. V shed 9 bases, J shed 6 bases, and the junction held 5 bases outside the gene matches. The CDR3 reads CASRQGSQPQHF. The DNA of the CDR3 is TGTGCCAGTCGACAGGGTAGTCAGCCCCAGCATTTT.

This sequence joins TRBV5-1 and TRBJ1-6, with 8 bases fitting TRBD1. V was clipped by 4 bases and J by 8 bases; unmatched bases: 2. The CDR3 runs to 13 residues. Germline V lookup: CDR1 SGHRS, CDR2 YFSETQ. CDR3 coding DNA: TGCGCCAGCAGCGCGACAGGGGATTCACCCCTCCACTTT. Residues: CASSATGDSPLHF.

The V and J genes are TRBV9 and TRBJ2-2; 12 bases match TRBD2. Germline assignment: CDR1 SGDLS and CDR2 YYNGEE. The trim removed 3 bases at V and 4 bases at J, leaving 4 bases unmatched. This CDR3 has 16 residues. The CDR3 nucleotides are TGTGCCAGCAGCGGGAGACTAGCGGGAGCCACCGGGGAGCTGTTTTTT. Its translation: CASSGRLAGATGELFF.

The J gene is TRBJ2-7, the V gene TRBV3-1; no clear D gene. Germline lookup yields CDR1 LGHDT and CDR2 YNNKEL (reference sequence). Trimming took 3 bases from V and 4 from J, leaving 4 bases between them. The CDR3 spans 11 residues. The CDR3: CASSQSYEQYF. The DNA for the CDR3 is TGTGCCAGCAGCCAGTCGTACGAGCAGTACTTC.

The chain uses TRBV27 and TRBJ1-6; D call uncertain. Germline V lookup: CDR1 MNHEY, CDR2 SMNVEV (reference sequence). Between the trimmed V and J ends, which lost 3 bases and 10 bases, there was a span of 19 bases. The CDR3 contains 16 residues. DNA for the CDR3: TGTGCCAGCAGTTTCAGCCAACTACTTAGGAGATCACCCCTCCACTTT. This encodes CASSFSQLLRRSPLHF.

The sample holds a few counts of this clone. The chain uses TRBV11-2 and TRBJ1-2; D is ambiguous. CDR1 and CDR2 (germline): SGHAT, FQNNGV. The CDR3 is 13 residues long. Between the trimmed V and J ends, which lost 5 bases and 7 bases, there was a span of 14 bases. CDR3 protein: CASSPNRAGGYTF. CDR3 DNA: TGTGCCAGCAGCCCAAATCGGGCCGGTGGCTACACCTTC.

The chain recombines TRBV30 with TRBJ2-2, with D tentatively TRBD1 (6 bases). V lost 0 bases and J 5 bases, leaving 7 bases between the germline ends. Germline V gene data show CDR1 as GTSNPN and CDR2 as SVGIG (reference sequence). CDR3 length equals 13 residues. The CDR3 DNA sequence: TGTGCCTGGAGTGTAGGGGGAACCGGGGAGCTGTTTTTT. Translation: CAWSVGGTGELFF.

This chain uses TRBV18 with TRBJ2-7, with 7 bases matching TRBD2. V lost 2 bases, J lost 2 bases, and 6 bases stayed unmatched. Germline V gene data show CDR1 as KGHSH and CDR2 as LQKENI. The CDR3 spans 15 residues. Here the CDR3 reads CASSPTWGGTYEQYF. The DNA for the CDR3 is TGTGCCAGCTCACCAACTTGGGGGGGGACCTACGAGCAGTACTTC.

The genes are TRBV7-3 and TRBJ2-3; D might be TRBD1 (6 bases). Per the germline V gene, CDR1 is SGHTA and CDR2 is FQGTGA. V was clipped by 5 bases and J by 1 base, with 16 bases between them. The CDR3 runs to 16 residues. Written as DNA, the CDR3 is TGTGCCAGCAGCCCTAACAGGGCCATGGGCACAGATACGCAGTATTTT. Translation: CASSPNRAMGTDTQYF.

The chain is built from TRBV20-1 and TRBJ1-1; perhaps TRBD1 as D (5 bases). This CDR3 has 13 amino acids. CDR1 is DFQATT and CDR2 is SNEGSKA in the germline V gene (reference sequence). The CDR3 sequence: CRVRDADNTEAFF. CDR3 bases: TGCAGGGTCCGGGACGCCGATAACACTGAAGCTTTCTTT.

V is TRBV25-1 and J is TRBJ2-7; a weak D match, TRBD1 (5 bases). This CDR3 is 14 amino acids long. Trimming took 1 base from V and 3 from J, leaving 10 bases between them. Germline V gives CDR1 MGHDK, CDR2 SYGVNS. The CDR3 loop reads CASSELGADYEQYF. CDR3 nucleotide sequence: TGTGCCAGCAGTGAATTAGGGGCCGACTACGAGCAGTACTTC.

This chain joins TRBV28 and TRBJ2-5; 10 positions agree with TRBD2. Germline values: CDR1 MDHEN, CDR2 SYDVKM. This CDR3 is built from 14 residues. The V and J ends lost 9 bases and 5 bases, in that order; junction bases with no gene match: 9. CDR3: CASGSGGGSETQYF. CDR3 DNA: TGTGCCAGTGGGAGCGGGGGGGGTTCGGAGACCCAGTACTTC.

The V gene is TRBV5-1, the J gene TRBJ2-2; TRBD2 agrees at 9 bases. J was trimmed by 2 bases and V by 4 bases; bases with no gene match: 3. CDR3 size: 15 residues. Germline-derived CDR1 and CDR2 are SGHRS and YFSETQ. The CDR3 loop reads CASSELAGNTGELFF. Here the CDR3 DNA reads TGCGCCAGCAGCGAACTAGCGGGTAACACCGGGGAGCTGTTTTTT.

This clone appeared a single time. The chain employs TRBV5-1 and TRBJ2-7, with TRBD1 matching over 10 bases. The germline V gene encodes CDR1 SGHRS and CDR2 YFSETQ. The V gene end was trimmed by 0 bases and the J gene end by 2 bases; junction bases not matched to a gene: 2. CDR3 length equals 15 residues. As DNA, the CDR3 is TGCGCCAGCAGCTTGGCCGGGACAGGGGCCTACGAGCAGTACTTC. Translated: CASSLAGTGAYEQYF.

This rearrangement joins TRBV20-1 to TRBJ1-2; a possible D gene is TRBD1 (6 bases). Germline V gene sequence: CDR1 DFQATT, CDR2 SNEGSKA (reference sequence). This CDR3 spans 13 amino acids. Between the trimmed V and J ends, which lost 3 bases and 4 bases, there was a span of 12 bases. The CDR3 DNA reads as TGCAGTGCTAGCGTGACAGGTCGCTATGGCTACACCTTC. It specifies CSASVTGRYGYTF.

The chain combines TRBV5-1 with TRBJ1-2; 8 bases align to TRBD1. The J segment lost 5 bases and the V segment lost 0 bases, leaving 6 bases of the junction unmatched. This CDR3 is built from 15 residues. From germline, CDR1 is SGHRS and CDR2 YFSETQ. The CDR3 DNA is TGCGCCAGCAGCTTGGCGGGACAGGCTACGTATGGCTACACCTTC. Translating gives CASSLAGQATYGYTF.

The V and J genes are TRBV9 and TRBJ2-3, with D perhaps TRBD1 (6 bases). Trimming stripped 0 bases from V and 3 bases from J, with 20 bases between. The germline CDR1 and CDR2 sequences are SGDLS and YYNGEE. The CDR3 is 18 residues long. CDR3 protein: CASSVEGTPHEVTDTQYF. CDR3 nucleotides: TGTGCCAGCAGCGTAGAGGGGACACCCCATGAGGTGACAGATACGCAGTATTTT.

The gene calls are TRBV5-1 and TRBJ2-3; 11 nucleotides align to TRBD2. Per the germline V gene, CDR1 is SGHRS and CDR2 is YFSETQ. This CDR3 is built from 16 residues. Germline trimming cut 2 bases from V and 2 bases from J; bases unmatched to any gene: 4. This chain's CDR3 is CASSLMGLADTDTQYF. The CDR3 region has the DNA TGCGCCAGCAGCTTAATGGGACTAGCGGACACAGATACGCAGTATTTT.

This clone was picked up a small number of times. The CDR3: CASSQYSGNTIYF. CDR3 nucleotide sequence: TGTGCCAGCAGCCAATACTCTGGAAACACCATATATTTT. This chain connects TRBV3-1 to TRBJ1-3; D is unresolved. CDR3 length: 13 amino acids. Trimming cost V 2 bases and J 0 bases, with 2 bases left between them. The germline V gene encodes CDR1 LGHDT and CDR2 YNNKEL (reference sequence).

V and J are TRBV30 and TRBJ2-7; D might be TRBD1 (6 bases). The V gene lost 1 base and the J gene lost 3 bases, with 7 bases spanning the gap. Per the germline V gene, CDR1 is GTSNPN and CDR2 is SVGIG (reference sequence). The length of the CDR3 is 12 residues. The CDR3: CAWSADSYEQYF. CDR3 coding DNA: TGTGCCTGGAGTGCGGACAGCTACGAGCAGTACTTC. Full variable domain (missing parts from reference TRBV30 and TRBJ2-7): SQTIHQWPATLVQPVGSPLSLECTVEGTSNPNLYWYRQAAGRGLQLLFYSVGIGQISSEVPQNLSASRPQDRQFILSSKKLLLSDSGFYLCAWSADSYEQYFGPGTRLTVT.

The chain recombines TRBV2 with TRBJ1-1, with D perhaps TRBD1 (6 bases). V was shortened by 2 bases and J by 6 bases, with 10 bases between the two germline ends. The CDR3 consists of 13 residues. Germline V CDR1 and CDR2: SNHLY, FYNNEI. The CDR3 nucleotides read TGTGCCAGCAGTGAATTACAGGGCTCTGAAGCTTTCTTT. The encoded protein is CASSELQGSEAFF. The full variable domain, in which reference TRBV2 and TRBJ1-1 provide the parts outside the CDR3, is EPEVTQTPSHQVTQMGQEVILRCVPISNHLYFYWYRQILGQKVEFLVSFYNNEISEKSEIFDDQFSVERPDGSNFTLKIRSTKLEDSAMYFCASSELQGSEAFFGQGTRLTVV.

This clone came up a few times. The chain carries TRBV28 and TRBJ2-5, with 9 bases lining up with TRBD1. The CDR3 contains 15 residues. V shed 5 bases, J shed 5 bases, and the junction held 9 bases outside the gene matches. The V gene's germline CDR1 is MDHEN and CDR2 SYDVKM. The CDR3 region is CASSRYTGGEETQYF. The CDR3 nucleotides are TGTGCCAGCAGTAGATACACAGGGGGCGAGGAGACCCAGTACTTC.

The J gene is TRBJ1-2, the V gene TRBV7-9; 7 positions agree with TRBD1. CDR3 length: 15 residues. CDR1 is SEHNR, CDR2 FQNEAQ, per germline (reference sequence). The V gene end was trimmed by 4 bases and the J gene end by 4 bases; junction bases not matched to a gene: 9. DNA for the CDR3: TGTGCCAGCAGCTCCCTACCGGGACAGTCCTATGGCTACACCTTC. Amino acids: CASSSLPGQSYGYTF.

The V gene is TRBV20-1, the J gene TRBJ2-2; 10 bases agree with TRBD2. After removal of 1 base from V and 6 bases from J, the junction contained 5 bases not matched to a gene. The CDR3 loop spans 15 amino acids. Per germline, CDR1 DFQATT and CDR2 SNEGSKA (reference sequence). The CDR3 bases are TGCAGTGCTAGAGCCGGGACTAGCGATTCCGGGGAGCTGTTTTTT. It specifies CSARAGTSDSGELFF.

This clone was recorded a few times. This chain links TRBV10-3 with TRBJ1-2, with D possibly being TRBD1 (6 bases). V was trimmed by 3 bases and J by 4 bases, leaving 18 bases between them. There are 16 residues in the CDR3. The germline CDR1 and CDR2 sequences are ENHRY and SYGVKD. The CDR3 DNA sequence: TGTGCCATCAGTGAACGTCAGGGGCAGCTCGGCTATGGCTACACCTTC. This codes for CAISERQGQLGYGYTF.

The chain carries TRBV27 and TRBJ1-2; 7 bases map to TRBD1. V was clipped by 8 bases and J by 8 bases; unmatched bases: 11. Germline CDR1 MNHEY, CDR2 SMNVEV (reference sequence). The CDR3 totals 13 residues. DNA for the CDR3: TGTGCCAGCGGGGGCAGGGGGTCCTCCGGCTACACCTTC. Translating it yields CASGGRGSSGYTF.

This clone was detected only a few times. As DNA, the CDR3 is TGTGCCAGAGGACAGGGCGGAGACTACGAGCAGTACTTC. It translates to CARGQGGDYEQYF. The V and J genes are TRBV2 and TRBJ2-7; 8 bases are a match to TRBD1. The CDR3 has 13 residues. The germline CDR1 and CDR2 sequences are SNHLY and FYNNEI. With 9 bases clipped from V and 3 bases from J, the junction kept 7 bases outside the gene matches.

The CDR3 is CASSLEGRSTDTQYF. The CDR3 DNA sequence: TGTGCCAGCAGCTTAGAGGGTAGATCCACAGATACGCAGTATTTT. The chain is built from TRBV11-3 and TRBJ2-3, with D unclear. Between the trimmed V and J ends, which lost 0 bases and 2 bases, there was a span of 9 bases. This CDR3 is built from 15 residues. Germline lookup yields CDR1 SGHNT and CDR2 YENEEA.

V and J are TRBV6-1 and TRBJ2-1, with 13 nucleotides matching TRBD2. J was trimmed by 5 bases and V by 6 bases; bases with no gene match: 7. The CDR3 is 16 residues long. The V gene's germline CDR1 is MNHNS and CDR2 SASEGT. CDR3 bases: TGTGCCAGCAGGGGACTAGCGGGGAGACCTAACAATGAGCAGTTCTTC. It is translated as CASRGLAGRPNNEQFF.